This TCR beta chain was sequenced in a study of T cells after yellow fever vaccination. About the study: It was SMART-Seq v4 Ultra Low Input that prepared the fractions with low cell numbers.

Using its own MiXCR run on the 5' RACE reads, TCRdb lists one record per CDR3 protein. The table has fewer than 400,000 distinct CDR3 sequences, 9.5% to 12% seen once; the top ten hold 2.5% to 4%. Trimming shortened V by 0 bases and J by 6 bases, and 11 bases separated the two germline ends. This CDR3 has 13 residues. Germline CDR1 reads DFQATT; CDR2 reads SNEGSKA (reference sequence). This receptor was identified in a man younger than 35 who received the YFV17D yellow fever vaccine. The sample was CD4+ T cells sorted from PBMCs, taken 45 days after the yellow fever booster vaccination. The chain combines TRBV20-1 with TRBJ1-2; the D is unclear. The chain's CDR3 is CSARDRFTHGYTF. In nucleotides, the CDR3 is TGCAGTGCTAGAGATCGCTTTACCCATGGCTACACCTTC.